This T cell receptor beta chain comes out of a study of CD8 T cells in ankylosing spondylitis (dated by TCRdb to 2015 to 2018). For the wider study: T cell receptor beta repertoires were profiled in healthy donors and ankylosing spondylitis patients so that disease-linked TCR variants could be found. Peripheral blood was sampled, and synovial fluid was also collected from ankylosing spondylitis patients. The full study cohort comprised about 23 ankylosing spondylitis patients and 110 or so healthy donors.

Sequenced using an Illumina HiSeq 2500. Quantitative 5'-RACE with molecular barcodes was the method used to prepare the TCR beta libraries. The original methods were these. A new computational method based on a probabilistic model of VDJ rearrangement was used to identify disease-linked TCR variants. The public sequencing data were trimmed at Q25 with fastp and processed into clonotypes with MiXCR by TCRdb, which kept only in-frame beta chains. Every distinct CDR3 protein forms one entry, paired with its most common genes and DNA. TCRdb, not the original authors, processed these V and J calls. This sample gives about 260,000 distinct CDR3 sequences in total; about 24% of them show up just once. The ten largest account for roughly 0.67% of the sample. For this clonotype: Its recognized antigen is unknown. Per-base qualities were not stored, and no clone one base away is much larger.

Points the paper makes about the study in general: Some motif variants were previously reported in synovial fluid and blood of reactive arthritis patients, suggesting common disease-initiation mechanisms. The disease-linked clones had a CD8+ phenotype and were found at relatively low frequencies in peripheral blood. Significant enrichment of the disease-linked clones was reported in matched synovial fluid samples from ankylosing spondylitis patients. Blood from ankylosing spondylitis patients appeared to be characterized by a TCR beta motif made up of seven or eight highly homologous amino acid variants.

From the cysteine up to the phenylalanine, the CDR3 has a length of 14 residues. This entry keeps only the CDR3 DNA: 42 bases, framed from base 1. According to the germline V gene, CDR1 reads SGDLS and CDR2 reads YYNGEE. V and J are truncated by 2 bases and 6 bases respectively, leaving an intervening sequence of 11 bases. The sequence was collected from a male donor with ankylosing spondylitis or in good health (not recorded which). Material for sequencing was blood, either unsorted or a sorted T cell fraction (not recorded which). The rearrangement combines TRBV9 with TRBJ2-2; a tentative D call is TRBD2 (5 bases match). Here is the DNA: TGTGCCAGCAGCGTCGACGGGATGGCCGGGGAGCTGTTTTTT. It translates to CASSVDGMAGELFF.